This passage covers 3 T cell receptor beta chains from one sample sequenced in a study of cytomegalovirus exposure and HLA in healthy donors. PCR involved 60 Vbeta and 13 Jbeta primers. The repertoire was sequenced with immunoSEQ multiplex PCR; TCRdb's copy has only in-frame clones and lacks some. The sample records 150,000 to 200,000 clones, under 80% being singletons. Input material: PBMCs. These receptors were obtained from a female donor in good health and CMV-seronegative.

This clone turned up a few times. V gene TRBV19 combines with J gene TRBJ1-4; D is uncertain. The CDR3 covers 14 residues. V was trimmed by 3 bases and J by 4 bases, leaving 9 bases between them. From germline, CDR1 is LNHDA and CDR2 SQIVND (reference sequence). The CDR3, as DNA: TGTGCCAGTAGTATGAGAGAAAGTAATGAAAAACTGTTTTTT. As protein: CASSMRESNEKLFF.

The chain recombines TRBV27 with TRBJ2-7; the match to TRBD2 covers 10 bases. J was trimmed by 0 bases and V by 4 bases; bases with no gene match: 3. Germline CDR1 MNHEY, CDR2 SMNVEV (reference sequence). This CDR3 region has 15 residues. The CDR3 DNA reads TGTGCCAGCAGTTCACTAGCGGGAAACTCCTACGAGCAGTACTTC. As protein: CASSSLAGNSYEQYF.

This sequence joins TRBV19 and TRBJ2-2; a possible D gene is TRBD2 (7 bases). Trimming removed 6 bases at V and 1 base at J, with 9 bases between. Germline-derived CDR1 and CDR2 are LNHDA and SQIVND (reference sequence). This CDR3 contains 14 residues. CDR3 sequence (DNA): TGTGCCAGTAGGGGAGGGGGGAACACCGGGGAGCTGTTTTTT. Amino acid sequence: CASRGGGNTGELFF. Combining the CDR3 with reference TRBV19 and TRBJ2-2 gives the whole variable domain DGGITQSPKYLFRKEGQNVTLSCEQNLNHDAMYWYRQDPGQGLRLIYYSQIVNDFQKGDIAEGYSVSREKKESFPLTVTSAQKNPTAFYLCASRGGGNTGELFFGEGSRLTVL.